The source of this TCR beta chain is a study of molecular identifiers for immune sequencing clone quantification. In the study overall: In replicates, RNA from about 20,000 or 100,000 naive CD8 cells was split five ways, four sequenced.

TCRdb reprocessed the PCR reads via MiXCR and lists one record per CDR3 protein. The sample lists over 90,000 distinct CDR3 sequences, 35% seen once, with approximately 9.8% in the top ten. This clonotype has at least ten counts. The length of the CDR3 is 17 residues. CDR1 SNHLY and CDR2 FYNNEI come from the germline V gene. The germline V and J ends were trimmed by 3 bases and 0 bases, with 15 bases remaining between them. Sorted inputs of about 18,000 to 1,100,000 cells, with 10%, 30% or 50% RNA, yielded naive CD8 libraries. Sorting selected naive CD8 T cells with a CD8+CD4-CCR7+CD45RA+ phenotype. Sample: naive CD8+ T cells from blood, with Jurkat cell RNA spiked in. The subset: FACS-sorted CD8+CD4-CCR7+CD45RA+ naive T cells. The sequence derives from a human donor in good health. Some libraries in this study had Jurkat cell RNA spiked in. V usage is TRBV2 and J usage is TRBJ1-5, with D uncertain. The CDR3 protein is CASSEGGRRVSNQPQHF. Written as DNA, the CDR3 is TGTGCCAGCAGTGAGGGAGGCCGGAGGGTTAGCAATCAGCCCCAGCATTTT.